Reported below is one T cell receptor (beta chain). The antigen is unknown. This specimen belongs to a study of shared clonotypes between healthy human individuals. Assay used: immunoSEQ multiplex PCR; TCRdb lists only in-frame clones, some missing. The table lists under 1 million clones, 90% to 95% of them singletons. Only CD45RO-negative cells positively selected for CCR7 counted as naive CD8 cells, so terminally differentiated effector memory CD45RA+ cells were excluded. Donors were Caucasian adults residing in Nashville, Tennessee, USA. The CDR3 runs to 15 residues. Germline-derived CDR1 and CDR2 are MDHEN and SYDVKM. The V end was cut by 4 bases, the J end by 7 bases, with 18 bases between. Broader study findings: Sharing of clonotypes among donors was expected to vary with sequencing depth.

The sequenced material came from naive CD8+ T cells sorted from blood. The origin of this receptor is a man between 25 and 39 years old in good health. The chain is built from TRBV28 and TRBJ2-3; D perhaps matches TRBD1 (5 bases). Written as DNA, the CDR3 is TGTGCCAGCAGTTCGGACAAGTCGCGTAGAAATACGCAGTATTTT. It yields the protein CASSSDKSRRNTQYF.